What follows are 10 T cell receptor beta chains derived from one specimen sequenced in a study of T cells in Graves' hyperthyroidism and ophthalmopathy. Amplified regions were TCR beta CDR3 sequences from RNA transcripts. Primed by the HTBI set, a first-round RT-PCR was run on the TCR CDR3. Each CDR3 protein gets one entry after TCRdb re-called the multiplex PCR reads with MiXCR. The sample yields about 700,000 distinct CDR3 sequences, about 15% seen once. Sequencing was performed on blood. The receptors shown here come from a woman between 18 and 29 years old with Graves' hyperthyroidism.

This clonotype turned up a few times. As DNA, the CDR3 is TGTGCCAGCAGTGGAGGGACAGGACTCTACGAGCAGTACTTC. Amino acids: CASSGGTGLYEQYF. The V gene is TRBV6-1, the J gene TRBJ2-7; TRBD1 aligns across 8 bases. CDR3 size: 14 residues. The V gene end was trimmed by 4 bases and the J gene end by 3 bases; junction bases not matched to a gene: 5. The V gene's germline CDR1 is MNHNS and CDR2 SASEGT.

In its sample, this clonotype was seen many times. V usage is TRBV6-1 and J usage is TRBJ1-2; no reliable D call. The CDR3 spans 12 residues. Between the trimmed V and J ends, which lost 2 bases and 6 bases, there was a span of 7 bases. In germline, CDR1 is MNHNS, CDR2 SASEGT. CDR3 in amino acids: CASSESGNGYTF. The CDR3 coding sequence is TGTGCCAGCAGTGAAAGCGGAAATGGCTACACCTTC.

Notes on this clonotype: This may be a read error: a much more frequent sequence differs by one nucleotide. The J gene is TRBJ2-2, the V gene TRBV24-1, with D possibly matching TRBD2 (6 bases). Germline V gene data show CDR1 as KGHDR and CDR2 as SFDVKD. The CDR3 is 12 residues long. CDR3 residues: CATSTRTGGLFF. In DNA form, the CDR3 reads TGTGCCACCTCTACTCGTACCGGGGGGCTGTTTTTT.

This clonotype appeared many times. This chain connects TRBV28 to TRBJ2-3; 11 bases line up with TRBD2. J was trimmed by 1 base and V by 6 bases; bases with no gene match: 15. The CDR3 is 19 residues long. Germline-derived CDR1 and CDR2 are MDHEN and SYDVKM. The CDR3 sequence: CASRSRLAGTLPGTDTQYF. CDR3 nucleotides: TGTGCCAGCAGGTCCCGACTAGCGGGAACGCTACCGGGCACAGATACGCAGTATTTT.

This clonotype showed up many times. V and J are TRBV3-1 and TRBJ1-2, with a tentative D call TRBD1 (5 bases). The CDR3 consists of 14 residues. Trimming removed 7 bases from V and 3 bases from J, with 15 bases in between. CDR1 and CDR2 (germline): LGHDT, YNNKEL (reference sequence). The CDR3 protein is CASKGREYDYGYTF. DNA for the CDR3: TGTGCCAGCAAGGGCAGGGAATATGACTATGGCTACACCTTC. The full variable domain, its missing parts supplied by reference TRBV3-1 and TRBJ1-2, is DTAVSQTPKYLVTQMGNDKSIKCEQNLGHDTMYWYKQDSKKFLKIMFSYNNKELIINETVPNRFSPKSPDKAHLNLHINSLELGDSAVYFCASKGREYDYGYTFGSGTRLTVV.

This clonotype was detected only a few times. J is TRBJ1-6 and V is TRBV5-1; D is possibly TRBD1 (6 bases). Trimming pared 4 bases from V and 6 bases from J, leaving 14 bases between. Per germline, CDR1 SGHRS and CDR2 YFSETQ. CDR3 size: 15 residues. CDR3 sequence reads: CASSVDSPGNSPLHF. In DNA form, the CDR3 reads TGCGCCAGCAGCGTGGACAGCCCTGGTAATTCACCCCTCCACTTT.

The sample holds many counts of this clonotype. The chain combines TRBV20-1 with TRBJ2-7; 8 bases fit TRBD2. The CDR3 has 15 amino acids. J gave up 0 bases and V 6 bases, and 10 bases lay outside the gene matches. Germline V gene lookup returns CDR1 DFQATT and CDR2 SNEGSKA (reference sequence). The CDR3 nucleotides are TGCAGTGCCAGCCCTCTAGCGGGTATCTCCTACGAGCAGTACTTC. As protein: CSASPLAGISYEQYF.

Only a few counts were recorded for this clonotype. The V call is TRBV7-2, the J call TRBJ1-2; 9 bases align to TRBD1. This CDR3 comprises 17 residues. Germline CDR1 and CDR2: SGHTA and FQGNSA. The V gene end was trimmed by 1 base and the J gene end by 4 bases; junction bases not matched to a gene: 10. CDR3: CASSLGGLWGQGYGYTF. In DNA form, the CDR3 reads TGTGCCAGCAGCTTAGGGGGCCTCTGGGGACAGGGCTATGGCTACACCTTC.

Ten or more counts support this clonotype. V usage is TRBV10-3 and J usage is TRBJ1-5; D is ambiguous. Per germline, CDR1 ENHRY and CDR2 SYGVKD. The CDR3 extends over 13 amino acids. V dropped 4 bases and J dropped 4 bases, with 8 bases sitting between them. The CDR3: CAISGAENQPQHF. CDR3 bases: TGTGCCATCAGTGGGGCGGAAAATCAGCCCCAGCATTTT.

A word on this clonotype: The junction shows a germline mismatch at one end, possibly a read error. V is TRBV28 and J is TRBJ1-3, with D possibly TRBD1 on 5 matching bases. CDR1 and CDR2 (germline): MDHEN, SYDVKM. The CDR3 extends over 16 amino acids. Here the CDR3 reads CASSIPGSVPGSTIYF. CDR3 DNA sequence: TGTGCCAGCAGTATCCCAGGGTCGGTTCCTGGAAGCACCATATATTTT. The variable domain in full, with the rest retrieved from reference TRBV28 and TRBJ1-3, is DVKVTQSSRYLVKRTGEKVFLECVQDMDHENMFWYRQDPGLGLRLIYFSYDVKMKEKGDIPEGYSVSREKKERFSLILESASTNQTSMYLCASSIPGSVPGSTIYFGEGSWLTVV.